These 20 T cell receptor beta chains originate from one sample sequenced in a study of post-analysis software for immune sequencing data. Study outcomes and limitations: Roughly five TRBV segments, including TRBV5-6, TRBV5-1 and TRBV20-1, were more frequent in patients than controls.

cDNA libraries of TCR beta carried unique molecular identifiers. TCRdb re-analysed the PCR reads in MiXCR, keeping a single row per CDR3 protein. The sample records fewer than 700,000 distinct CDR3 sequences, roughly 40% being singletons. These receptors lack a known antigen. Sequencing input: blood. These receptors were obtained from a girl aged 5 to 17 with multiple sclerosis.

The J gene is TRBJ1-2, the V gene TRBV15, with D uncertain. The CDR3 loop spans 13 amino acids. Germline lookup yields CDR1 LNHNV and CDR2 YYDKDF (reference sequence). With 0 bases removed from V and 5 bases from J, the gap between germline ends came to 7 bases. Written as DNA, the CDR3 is TGTGCCACCAGCAGAGACAGGATATATGGCTACACCTTC. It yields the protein CATSRDRIYGYTF.

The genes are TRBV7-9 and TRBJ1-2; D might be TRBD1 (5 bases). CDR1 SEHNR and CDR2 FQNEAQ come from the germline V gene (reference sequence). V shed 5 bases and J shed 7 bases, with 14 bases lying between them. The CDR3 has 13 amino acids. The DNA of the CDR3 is TGTGCCAGCAGCCCCGTGGGGGTAGGTGGCTACACCTTC. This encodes CASSPVGVGGYTF.

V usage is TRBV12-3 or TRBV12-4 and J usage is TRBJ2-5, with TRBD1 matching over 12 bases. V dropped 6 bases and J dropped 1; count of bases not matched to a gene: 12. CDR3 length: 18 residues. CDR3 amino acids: CASRHRDRGLLIQETQYF. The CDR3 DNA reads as TGTGCCAGCAGGCACCGGGACAGGGGGCTGCTAATCCAAGAGACCCAGTACTTC.

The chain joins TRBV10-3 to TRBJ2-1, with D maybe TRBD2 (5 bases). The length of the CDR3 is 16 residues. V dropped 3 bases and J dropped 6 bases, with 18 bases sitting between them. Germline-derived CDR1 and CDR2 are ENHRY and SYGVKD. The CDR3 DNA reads TGTGCCATCAGTGACCACTCTGCTAGCCGGAGCAATGAGCAGTTCTTC. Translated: CAISDHSASRSNEQFF.

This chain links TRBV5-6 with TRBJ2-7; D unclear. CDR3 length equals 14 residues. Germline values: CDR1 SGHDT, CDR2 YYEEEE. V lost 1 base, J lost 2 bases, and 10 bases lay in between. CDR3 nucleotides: TGTGCCAGCAGCTTGCCGGGTCTACCCTACGAGCAGTACTTC. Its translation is CASSLPGLPYEQYF.

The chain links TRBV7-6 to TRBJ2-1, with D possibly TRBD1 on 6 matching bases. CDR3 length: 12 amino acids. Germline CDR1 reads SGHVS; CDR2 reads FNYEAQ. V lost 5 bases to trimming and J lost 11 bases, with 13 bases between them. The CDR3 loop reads CASSPGTIQQFF. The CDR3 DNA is TGTGCCAGCAGCCCCGGGACAATCCAGCAGTTCTTC.

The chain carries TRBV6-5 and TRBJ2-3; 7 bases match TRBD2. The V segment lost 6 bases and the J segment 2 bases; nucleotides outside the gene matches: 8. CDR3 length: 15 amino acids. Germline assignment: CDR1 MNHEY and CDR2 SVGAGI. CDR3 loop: CASRNATSYTDTQYF. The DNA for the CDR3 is TGTGCCAGCAGGAACGCGACTAGCTACACAGATACGCAGTATTTT.

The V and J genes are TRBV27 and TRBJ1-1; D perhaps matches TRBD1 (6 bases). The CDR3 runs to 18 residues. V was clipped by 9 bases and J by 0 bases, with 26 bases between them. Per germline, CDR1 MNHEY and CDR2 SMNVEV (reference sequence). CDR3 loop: CARCLVYLDRTLNTEAFF. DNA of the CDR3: TGTGCCAGGTGCTTGGTTTACCTGGACAGAACGCTGAACACTGAAGCTTTCTTT.

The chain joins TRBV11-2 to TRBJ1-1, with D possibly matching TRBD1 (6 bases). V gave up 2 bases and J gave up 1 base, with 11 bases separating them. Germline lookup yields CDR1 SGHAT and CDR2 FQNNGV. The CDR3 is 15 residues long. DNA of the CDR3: TGTGCCAGCAGCTTACGGGACATTCAGAACACTGAAGCTTTCTTT. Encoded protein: CASSLRDIQNTEAFF.

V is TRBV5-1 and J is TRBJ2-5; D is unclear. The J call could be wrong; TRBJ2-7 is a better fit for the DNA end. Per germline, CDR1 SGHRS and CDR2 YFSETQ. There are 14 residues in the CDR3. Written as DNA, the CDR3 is TGCGCCAGCAGCTTGCAGCCTAAGGACTACGAGCAGTACTTC. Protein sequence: CASSLQPKDYEQYF.

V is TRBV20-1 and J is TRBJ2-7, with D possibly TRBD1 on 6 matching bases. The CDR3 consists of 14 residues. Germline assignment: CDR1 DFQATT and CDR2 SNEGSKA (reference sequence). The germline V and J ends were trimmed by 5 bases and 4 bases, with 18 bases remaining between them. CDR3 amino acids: CSALGVGRGYEQYF. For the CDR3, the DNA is TGCAGTGCTCTGGGGGTGGGCAGGGGATACGAGCAGTACTTC.

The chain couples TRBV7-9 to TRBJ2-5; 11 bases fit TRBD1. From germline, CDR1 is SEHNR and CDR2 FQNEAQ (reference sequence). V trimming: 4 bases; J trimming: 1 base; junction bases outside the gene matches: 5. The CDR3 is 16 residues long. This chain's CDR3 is CASSWSGTGGQETQYF. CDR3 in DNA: TGTGCCAGCAGCTGGTCCGGGACAGGGGGCCAAGAGACCCAGTACTTC.

CDR3 region: CASSLRTGRALRSGANVLTF. CDR3 nucleotide sequence: TGTGCCAGCAGCCTCAGGACCGGAAGGGCCCTTCGCTCTGGGGCCAACGTCCTGACTTTC. V usage is TRBV9 and J usage is TRBJ2-6; D unclear. Trimming pared 4 bases from V and 0 bases from J, leaving 23 bases between. This CDR3 contains 20 residues. The germline CDR1 and CDR2 sequences are SGDLS and YYNGEE.

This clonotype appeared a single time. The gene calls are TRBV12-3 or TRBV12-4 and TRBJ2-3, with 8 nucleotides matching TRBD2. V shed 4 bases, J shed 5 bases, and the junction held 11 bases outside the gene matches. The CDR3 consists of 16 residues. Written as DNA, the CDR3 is TGTGCCAGCAGTTCTGTAGCGGGAAGAGGTGTAGATACGCAGTATTTT. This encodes CASSSVAGRGVDTQYF.

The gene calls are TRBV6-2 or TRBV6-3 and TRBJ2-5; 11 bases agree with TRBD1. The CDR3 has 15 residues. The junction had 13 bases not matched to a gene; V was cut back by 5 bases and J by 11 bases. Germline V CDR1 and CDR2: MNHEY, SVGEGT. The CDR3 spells CASSIFGQGAREQYF. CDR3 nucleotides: TGTGCCAGCAGTATCTTCGGACAGGGGGCGAGGGAGCAGTACTTC.

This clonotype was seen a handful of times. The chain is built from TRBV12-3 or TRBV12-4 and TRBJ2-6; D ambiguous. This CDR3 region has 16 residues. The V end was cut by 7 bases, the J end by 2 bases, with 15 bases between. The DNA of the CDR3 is TGTGCCAGCACCTCGCTGCTGTTTACTGGGGCCAACGTCCTGACTTTC. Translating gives CASTSLLFTGANVLTF.

The CDR3, as DNA: TGTGCCAGCAGCTTGAGGGGGGGTCACTATGGCTACACCTTC. Its translation is CASSLRGGHYGYTF. V usage is TRBV7-2 and J usage is TRBJ1-2; D may be TRBD1 (6 bases). This CDR3 comprises 14 residues. Trimming stripped 3 bases from V and 3 bases from J, with 11 bases between. The germline CDR1 and CDR2 sequences are SGHTA and FQGNSA.

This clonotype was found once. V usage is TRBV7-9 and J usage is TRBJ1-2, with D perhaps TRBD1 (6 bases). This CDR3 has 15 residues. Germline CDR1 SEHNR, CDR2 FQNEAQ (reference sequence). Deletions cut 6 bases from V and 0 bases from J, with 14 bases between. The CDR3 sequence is CASRQEGGANYGYTF. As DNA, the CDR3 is TGTGCCAGCAGACAAGAGGGGGGAGCTAACTATGGCTACACCTTC.

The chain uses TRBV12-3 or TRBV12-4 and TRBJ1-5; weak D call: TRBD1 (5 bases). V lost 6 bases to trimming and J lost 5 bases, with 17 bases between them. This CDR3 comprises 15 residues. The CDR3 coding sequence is TGTGCCAGCAGCCTGGGCCTCCGAGGGGATCAGCCCCAGCATTTT. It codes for CASSLGLRGDQPQHF.

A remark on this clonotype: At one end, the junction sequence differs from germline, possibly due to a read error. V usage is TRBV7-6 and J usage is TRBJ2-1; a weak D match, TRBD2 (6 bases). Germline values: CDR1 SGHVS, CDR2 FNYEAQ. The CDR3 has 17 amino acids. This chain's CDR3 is CACSLVPRDWGYNEQFF. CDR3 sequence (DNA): TGTGCCTGCAGCTTAGTCCCCCGGGACTGGGGCTACAATGAGCAGTTCTTC.